This TCR beta chain was sequenced for a study of technical replicates of blood from a few donors. Profiled with immunoSEQ multiplex PCR; TCRdb holds only in-frame clones, not every one. The table has approximately 94,000 clones, 90% to 97% seen once. The material sequenced was T cells isolated from PBMCs. This clonotype originated in a human donor in good health.

In nucleotides, the CDR3 is TGTGCCAGCAGCCAAGAATTCGGAGGTTGGGGAATCGACAATGAGCAGTTCTTC. Translated, it gives CASSQEFGGWGIDNEQFF. The V call is TRBV14, the J call TRBJ2-1, with TRBD2 as a possible D gene (5 bases). CDR3 length equals 18 residues. The V end lost 0 bases, the J end lost 5 bases, and 20 bases lay between the germline ends. Germline assignment: CDR1 SGHDN and CDR2 FVKESK. The variable domain in full, completed from reference TRBV14 and TRBJ2-1, reads EAGVTQFPSHSVIEKGQTVTLRCDPISGHDNLYWYRRVMGKEIKFLLHFVKESKQDESGMPNNRFLAERTGGTYSTLKVQPAELEDSGVYFCASSQEFGGWGIDNEQFFGPGTRLTVL.